The sequence of this T cell receptor beta chain was determined in a study of blood T cell repertoires in COVID-19. About the study: Donors in the United States, Italy and Spain gave samples during acute or convalescent COVID-19.

The authors' processing: Amplifying reference gene primers gave estimates of nucleated cell counts. Generated by immunoSEQ multiplex PCR, the TCRdb table keeps only in-frame clones and is missing some. V and J calls and clone size are those listed in that table; D and trimming were worked out from the DNA. The sample records 15,000 to 20,000 clones, roughly 90% being singletons. This CDR3 comprises 14 residues. CDR1 is MNHNS, CDR2 SASEGT, per germline. V shed 1 base and J shed 7 bases, with 13 bases lying between them. This chain connects TRBV6-1 to TRBJ1-1; TRBD1 is a possible D gene (5 bases). The sequence was collected from a human donor in a cohort sampled during active COVID-19. The source material was peripheral blood. The CDR3 sequence is CASSEVRQGSEAFF. The CDR3 coding sequence is TGTGCCAGCAGTGAAGTGCGTCAGGGAAGTGAAGCTTTCTTT.